The 29 T cell receptor beta chains in this list originate from one sample, sequenced in a study of breast tumors, draining lymph nodes, adjacent tissues. Samples came from axillary lymph nodes draining the breast cancer. Each CDR3 protein is one row after TCRdb ran MiXCR on the multiplex PCR reads. This table holds 200,000 to 250,000 distinct CDR3 sequences, about 30% found once. The sample was axillary lymph node tissue. The receptors here all came from a female donor with breast cancer. Some clones in this sample may be carry-over from other donors' samples.

This clonotype was picked up a small number of times. The chain recombines TRBV30 with TRBJ1-1; D possibly corresponds to TRBD1 (6 bases). The CDR3 loop spans 13 amino acids. V lost 3 bases to trimming and J lost 4 bases, with 12 bases between them. Per the germline V gene, CDR1 is GTSNPN and CDR2 is SVGIG (reference sequence). Here the CDR3 DNA reads TGTGCCTGGAGACAGGGATGGGGCACTGAAGCTTTCTTT. Protein sequence: CAWRQGWGTEAFF.

This clonotype was detected a few times. The gene calls are TRBV7-9 and TRBJ1-1; a possible D gene is TRBD1 (5 bases). Germline V lookup: CDR1 SEHNR, CDR2 FQNEAQ (reference sequence). The CDR3 extends over 17 amino acids. V gave up 0 bases and J gave up 4 bases, with 18 bases separating them. The CDR3 DNA follows: TGTGCCAGCAGCTTAGCCTTTGGAGGGGAAAAGGGCACTGAAGCTTTCTTT. Its translation is CASSLAFGGEKGTEAFF.

This clonotype was counted ten times or more. The rearrangement uses TRBV24-1 and TRBJ2-1; D call uncertain. In germline, CDR1 is KGHDR, CDR2 SFDVKD. V was clipped by 5 bases and J by 10 bases, with 8 bases between them. The CDR3 sequence is 11 residues long. CDR3 sequence (DNA): TGTGCCACCAGTGCCGTTAGGGAGCAGTTCTTC. It is translated as CATSAVREQFF.

This clonotype was found many times. This sequence joins TRBV2 and TRBJ1-4; D uncertain. This CDR3 spans 14 amino acids. Germline V lookup: CDR1 SNHLY, CDR2 FYNNEI. The germline V and J ends were trimmed by 7 bases and 2 bases, with 11 bases remaining between them. CDR3 bases: TGTGCCAGCAAACGGGAGAGCACTAATGAAAAACTGTTTTTT. Translation gives CASKRESTNEKLFF.

V is TRBV19 and J is TRBJ2-3; 8 positions agree with TRBD1. Germline V gene data show CDR1 as LNHDA and CDR2 as SQIVND (reference sequence). J lost 12 bases, V lost 4 bases, and 9 bases had no gene match. The CDR3 is 13 amino acids. CDR3 amino acids: CASSKSGGNLQYF. CDR3 DNA sequence: TGTGCCAGTAGTAAGTCAGGGGGCAATCTTCAGTATTTT.

The CDR3 DNA follows: TGTGCCAGCAGCCTTGAACGAGGGCTCTACGAGCAGTACTTC. Encoded protein: CASSLERGLYEQYF. This chain links TRBV11-1 with TRBJ2-7, with D possibly TRBD2 on 5 matching bases. V was clipped by 5 bases and J by 3 bases, with 14 bases between them. This CDR3 region has 14 residues. The germline gives CDR1 SGHAT, CDR2 FQDESV (reference sequence).

This clonotype occurred a few times. The V call is TRBV5-6, the J call TRBJ2-7, with 8 bases identical to TRBD1. This CDR3 contains 14 residues. CDR1 is SGHDT, CDR2 YYEEEE, per germline. With V trimmed by 3 bases and J by 2 bases, 4 bases remained unmatched. CDR3 residues: CASSYGQGPYEQYF. The CDR3 DNA reads TGTGCCAGCAGCTACGGACAGGGACCCTACGAGCAGTACTTC.

For this clonotype: A junction boundary mismatches the germline segment, possibly from a read error. V usage is TRBV5-1 and J usage is TRBJ2-5, with D perhaps TRBD1 (5 bases). The V gene's germline CDR1 is SGHRS and CDR2 YFSETQ. The CDR3 spans 13 residues. CDR3 DNA sequence: TGCGCCAGCAGCTCAGACAGCCAAGAGACCCAGTGCTTC. Its translation: CASSSDSQETQCF.

This clonotype was found many times. This chain joins TRBV20-1 and TRBJ2-3, with D possibly being TRBD2 (5 bases). V lost 0 bases and J 0 bases, leaving 13 bases between the germline ends. Germline lookup yields CDR1 DFQATT and CDR2 SNEGSKA (reference sequence). The CDR3 runs 16 residues. CDR3 sequence: CSARDRADLSTDTQYF. For the CDR3, the DNA is TGCAGTGCTAGAGATCGAGCGGATCTTAGCACAGATACGCAGTATTTT.

To note about this clonotype: The CDR3 does not close with the conserved phenylalanine or tryptophan, likely indicating a read error. The chain links TRBV10-2 to TRBJ1-6, with 7 positions matching TRBD1. The CDR3 totals 16 residues. V lost 0 bases and J lost 6; bases outside the gene matches: 5. CDR1 and CDR2 from the germline V gene are WSHSY and SAAADI. The chain's CDR3 is CASSESGGVFNSPLHL. CDR3 sequence (DNA): TGCGCCAGCAGTGAGTCAGGGGGCGTTTTTAATTCACCCCTCCACCTT.

This clonotype showed up many times. The chain carries TRBV19 and TRBJ1-5; D call uncertain. The germline gives CDR1 LNHDA, CDR2 SQIVND (reference sequence). The CDR3 is 15 amino acids. Trimming shortened V by 3 bases and J by 6 bases, and 15 bases separated the two germline ends. CDR3 protein: CASSMKGSYGQPQHF. The CDR3 bases are TGTGCCAGTAGTATGAAGGGTAGTTACGGTCAGCCCCAGCATTTT.

This clonotype was counted ten times or more. The V call is TRBV6-1, the J call TRBJ1-2, with D possibly TRBD1 on 5 matching bases. V lost 3 bases, J lost 4 bases, and 12 bases lay in between. Germline loops: CDR1 MNHNS, CDR2 SASEGT. The CDR3 is 14 residues long. DNA for the CDR3: TGTGCCAGCAGTGACGCGGGACGCGGCTATGGCTACACCTTC. Protein product: CASSDAGRGYGYTF.

In this sample, this clonotype turned up a few times. This CDR3 is CASSENRVNSPLHF. The CDR3 region has the DNA TGCGCCAGCAGTGAAAACAGGGTGAATTCACCCCTCCACTTT. J is TRBJ1-6 and V is TRBV10-1; D is possibly TRBD1 (6 bases). The CDR3 is 14 amino acids. Trimming cost V 3 bases and J 7 bases, with 10 bases left between them. Germline loops: CDR1 WNHNN, CDR2 SYGVQD (reference sequence).

The chain uses TRBV2 and TRBJ1-2; TRBD1 aligns across 7 bases. Germline CDR1 SNHLY, CDR2 FYNNEI. V shed 5 bases, J shed 8 bases, and the junction held 8 bases outside the gene matches. The CDR3 sequence is 13 residues long. CDR3 loop: CASSLDRALGYTF. The DNA for the CDR3 is TGTGCCAGCAGTTTAGACAGGGCTCTAGGCTACACCTTC. The full variable domain, with the rest looked up from reference TRBV2 and TRBJ1-2, is EPEVTQTPSHQVTQMGQEVILRCVPISNHLYFYWYRQILGQKVEFLVSFYNNEISEKSEIFDDQFSVERPDGSNFTLKIRSTKLEDSAMYFCASSLDRALGYTFGSGTRLTVV.

With respect to this clonotype: A much more abundant neighbour one base away suggests this may be a read error. The rearrangement uses TRBV11-3 and TRBJ2-1; D may be TRBD2 (6 bases). This CDR3 contains 17 residues. V was shortened by 3 bases and J by 7 bases, with 22 bases between the two germline ends. The germline CDR1 and CDR2 sequences are SGHNT and YENEEA. The DNA of the CDR3 is TGTGCCAGCAGCTTGGGCGTCTTGAGGGAGGAATGGAATGAGCAGTTCTTC. This codes for CASSLGVLREEWNEQFF.

This clonotype was recorded at least ten times. This chain connects TRBV15 to TRBJ2-7; D is possibly TRBD2 (7 bases). Deletions cut 3 bases from V and 0 bases from J, with 15 bases between. Germline loops: CDR1 LNHNV, CDR2 YYDKDF (reference sequence). CDR3 length: 16 residues. The CDR3 sequence is CATSREGGRSSYEQYF. The DNA of the CDR3 is TGTGCCACCAGCAGGGAGGGGGGGAGAAGCTCCTACGAGCAGTACTTC. Complete variable domain (other parts from reference TRBV15 and TRBJ2-7): DAMVIQNPRYQVTQFGKPVTLSCSQTLNHNVMYWYQQKSSQAPKLLFHYYDKDFNNEADTPDNFQSRRPNTSFCFLDIRSPGLGDTAMYLCATSREGGRSSYEQYFGPGTRLTVT.

V is TRBV27 and J is TRBJ1-5; TRBD1 aligns across 10 bases. The CDR3 runs 15 residues. From germline, CDR1 is MNHEY and CDR2 SMNVEV (reference sequence). The trim removed 1 base at V and 5 bases at J, leaving 2 bases unmatched. CDR3 in amino acids: CASSLFGTGDQPQHF. In DNA, the CDR3 is TGTGCCAGCAGTTTATTTGGGACAGGGGATCAGCCCCAGCATTTT.

This clonotype was counted at least ten times. The V and J genes are TRBV7-3 and TRBJ2-1; 10 nucleotides line up with TRBD2. The CDR3 is made up of 16 amino acids. Germline CDR1 SGHTA, CDR2 FQGTGA. Unmatched junction bases numbered 10, after V lost 1 base and J lost 10 bases. CDR3 in DNA: TGTGCCAGCAGCTTAAGACCGCTAGCGGGAGCGGAGGAGCAGTTCTTC. This gives the protein CASSLRPLAGAEEQFF. The full variable domain, with the rest looked up from reference TRBV7-3 and TRBJ2-1, is GAGVSQTPSNKVTEKGKYVELRCDPISGHTALYWYRQSLGQGPEFLIYFQGTGAADDSGLPNDRFFAVRPEGSVSTLKIQRTERGDSAVYLCASSLRPLAGAEEQFFGPGTRLTVL.

This clonotype was observed at least ten times. V gene TRBV4-3 combines with J gene TRBJ2-3; 8 bases fit TRBD1. Germline lookup yields CDR1 LGHNA and CDR2 YSLEER. V lost 4 bases to trimming and J lost 2 bases; unmatched junction nucleotides: 8. CDR3 size: 16 residues. The CDR3 reads CASSPDRVHITDTQYF. DNA for the CDR3: TGCGCCAGCAGCCCGGACAGGGTTCACATCACAGATACGCAGTATTTT.

This clonotype was detected ten times or more. The chain recombines TRBV9 with TRBJ2-7; 9 bases align to TRBD2. From germline, CDR1 is SGDLS and CDR2 YYNGEE. Unmatched junction bases numbered 13, after V lost 4 bases and J lost 8 bases. There are 15 residues in the CDR3. CDR3 sequence reads: CASSHDGTSNFKQYF. The CDR3 DNA follows: TGTGCCAGCAGCCATGATGGGACTAGCAATTTCAAGCAGTACTTC. The entire variable domain, with the rest obtained from reference TRBV9 and TRBJ2-7, is as follows: DSGVTQTPKHLITATGQRVTLRCSPRSGDLSVYWYQQSLDQGLQFLIQYYNGEERAKGNILERFSAQQFPDLHSELNLSSLELGDSALYFCASSHDGTSNFKQYFGPGTRLTVT.

This clonotype has ten or more counts. The chain couples TRBV6-1 to TRBJ1-2; 7 positions agree with TRBD1. The CDR3 sequence is 14 residues long. In germline, CDR1 is MNHNS, CDR2 SASEGT. With V trimmed by 5 bases and J by 8 bases, 11 bases remained unmatched. CDR3 nucleotide sequence: TGTGCCAGCAGTAGTGGCGGGACAGCGAGGGGCTACACCTTC. Its protein is CASSSGGTARGYTF.

The chain is built from TRBV4-1 and TRBJ2-7, with TRBD2 matching 15 bases. CDR3 length: 18 residues. Germline assignment: CDR1 MGHRA and CDR2 YSYEKL. V lost 3 bases, J lost 3 bases, and 9 bases stayed unmatched. As DNA, the CDR3 is TGCGCCAGCAGCCAGCGGACTAGCGGGAGGGCCGAATACTACGAGCAGTACTTC. This gives the protein CASSQRTSGRAEYYEQYF.

Only a few counts were recorded for this clonotype. The chain joins TRBV6-2 or TRBV6-3 to TRBJ2-3; TRBD2 aligns across 14 bases. Germline CDR1 is MNHEY and CDR2 is SVGEGT. With 2 bases clipped from V and 8 bases from J, the junction kept 6 bases outside the gene matches. This CDR3 is 16 amino acids long. The CDR3 nucleotides are TGTGCCAGCAGTTACCCGGGACTAGCGGGAGAGGGTACGCAGTATTTT. Encoded protein: CASSYPGLAGEGTQYF.

V gene TRBV11-1 combines with J gene TRBJ1-4, with D hard to call. This CDR3 comprises 14 residues. Looked up from germline, CDR1 is SGHAT and CDR2 is FQDESV (reference sequence). V was pared by 3 bases and J by 6 bases, with 11 bases between. CDR3 sequence: CASSFGGLDEKLFF. The DNA for the CDR3 is TGTGCCAGCAGCTTTGGAGGGTTGGATGAAAAACTGTTTTTT.

This clonotype was observed at least ten times. The chain joins TRBV5-6 to TRBJ2-6; 7 bases fit TRBD1. CDR1 SGHDT and CDR2 YYEEEE come from the germline V gene. The length of the CDR3 is 17 residues. The V segment lost 5 bases and the J segment 2 bases; nucleotides outside the gene matches: 10. DNA for the CDR3: TGTGCCAGCAGTCACCCTCCCGGGACAGCTGGGGCCAACGTCCTGACTTTC. The encoded protein is CASSHPPGTAGANVLTF.

J is TRBJ1-3 and V is TRBV7-6; tentatively, D is TRBD1 (6 bases). From germline, CDR1 is SGHVS and CDR2 FNYEAQ. Trimming removed 5 bases at V and 8 bases at J, with 10 bases between. The CDR3 loop spans 12 amino acids. This CDR3 reads CASSPQGYTIYF. The CDR3 nucleotides are TGTGCCAGCAGCCCGCAGGGGTACACCATATATTTT.

The V gene is TRBV20-1, the J gene TRBJ2-3, with 12 nucleotides matching TRBD2. Germline V gene data show CDR1 as DFQATT and CDR2 as SNEGSKA (reference sequence). This CDR3 is built from 14 residues. The junction had 5 bases not matched to a gene; V was cut back by 8 bases and J by 2 bases. The CDR3 loop reads CSRTSGTFTDTQYF. The CDR3 nucleotides read TGCAGTCGGACTAGCGGGACCTTCACAGATACGCAGTATTTT.

This clonotype appeared a single time. V gene TRBV11-3 combines with J gene TRBJ2-1, with 7 bases that match TRBD1. This CDR3 has 16 amino acids. V gave up 5 bases and J gave up 1 base; unmatched junction bases: 8. Germline V gene data show CDR1 as SGHNT and CDR2 as YENEEA. CDR3 residues: CASSTRQGSSYNEQFF. The CDR3 nucleotides read TGTGCCAGCAGCACAAGACAGGGTTCGTCCTACAATGAGCAGTTCTTC.

This clonotype was detected ten times or more. V usage is TRBV20-1 and J usage is TRBJ2-5; 7 positions agree with TRBD1. Germline CDR1 is DFQATT and CDR2 is SNEGSKA (reference sequence). V gave up 3 bases and J gave up 3 bases; unmatched junction bases: 7. This CDR3 spans 14 amino acids. The CDR3 protein is CSASSRTGEETQYF. The CDR3, as DNA: TGCAGTGCTAGCAGTCGTACAGGGGAAGAGACCCAGTACTTC.